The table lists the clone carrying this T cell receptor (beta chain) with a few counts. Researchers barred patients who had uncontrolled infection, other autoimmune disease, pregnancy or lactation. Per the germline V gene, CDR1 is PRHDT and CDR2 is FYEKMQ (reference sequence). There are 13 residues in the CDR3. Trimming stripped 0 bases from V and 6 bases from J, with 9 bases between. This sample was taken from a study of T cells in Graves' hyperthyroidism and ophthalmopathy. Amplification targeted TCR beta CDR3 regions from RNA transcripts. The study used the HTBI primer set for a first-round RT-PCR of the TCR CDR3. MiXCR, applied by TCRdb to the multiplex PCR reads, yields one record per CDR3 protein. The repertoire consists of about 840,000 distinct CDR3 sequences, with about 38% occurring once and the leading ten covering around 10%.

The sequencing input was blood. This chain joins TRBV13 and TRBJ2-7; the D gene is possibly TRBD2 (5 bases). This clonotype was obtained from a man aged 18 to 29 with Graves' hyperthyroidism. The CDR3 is CASSLGVRVEQYF. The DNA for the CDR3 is TGTGCCAGCAGCTTAGGGGTGAGGGTCGAGCAGTACTTC.